This TCR beta chain was identified in a study of cytomegalovirus exposure and HLA in healthy donors. Study-level findings and limits: In a later analysis, a missense DCLRE1C variant was linked to TCR beta V- and J-gene trimming. When analyzed later, the rates of TCR association showed variation by HLA locus, with DRB1 the most and HLA-C the fewest. The likely explanation for a cluster of highly shared sequence variants was sequencing artifact.

With regard to this clone: What it recognizes is unknown. The same CDR3 also results from other DNA sequences found in this sample.

The PCR had 60 Vbeta and 13 Jbeta primers. Generated by immunoSEQ multiplex PCR, the TCRdb table keeps only in-frame clones and is missing some. The sample contains more than 150,000 clones, approximately 84% of which appear only once. The clonotype comes from a man aged 45-65 years in good health and CMV-seronegative. Sequences were obtained from PBMCs.

This CDR3 is CASSLEAGSYEQYF. DNA for the CDR3: TGCGCCAGCAGCCTGGAGGCAGGCTCCTACGAGCAGTACTTC. V is TRBV5-1 and J is TRBJ2-7, with D perhaps TRBD2 (5 bases). The V gene lost 4 bases and the J gene lost 0 bases, with 11 bases spanning the gap. This CDR3 region has 14 residues. Germline V CDR1 and CDR2: SGHRS, YFSETQ.